The subject of this entry is one TCR beta chain. In this sample, this clonotype turned up a few times. It lacks a known antigen. An end of the junction differs from the germline gene, which may be a read error. TCR beta repertoires were profiled from peripheral blood of 13 young patients with multiple sclerosis to demonstrate the VDJtools post-analysis software. The multiple sclerosis patients were children and adolescents between about 6 and 15 years of age. The data are from a study of post-analysis software for immune sequencing data (dated by TCRdb to between 2014 and 2017). Study-wide context: Relapsing-remitting, secondary progressive and progressive-relapsing multiple sclerosis were recorded as disease courses, and subtype annotation was lacking for some patients. The patient repertoires were compared against roughly 12 previously published healthy control repertoires obtained from donors aged about 6 to 26 years. A subset of samples was prepared in parallel using single-end sample barcoding, then pooled and co-amplified after Illumina adapter ligation.

To prepare the library, PCR was applied. The instrument was an Illumina HiSeq 2500. To reduce PCR and sequencing biases, unique molecular identifiers were incorporated into the TCR beta cDNA libraries. Every 1 to 10 million input T cells yielded some 500,000 cDNA molecules, meaning each molecule approximated one T cell. The same protocol used for the earlier healthy control dataset was applied to prepare and sequence the patient libraries. Within a given batch, samples were prepared together, multiplexed and sequenced on the same HiSeq lane. Regarding the original processing steps: MIGEC was used to process the raw barcoded reads, and molecular identifier groups with only a single read were discarded before consensus assembly and CDR3 extraction. Clonotype tables were post-analysed with VDJtools, and diversity was normalized by down-sampling all datasets to the smallest sample size. To correct batch-related cross-sample contamination, repertoire overlap clustering matched CDR3 amino acid sequences but not nucleotide sequences. TCRdb cleaned the public reads at Q25 with fastp, built clones with MiXCR and kept in-frame beta chains. Entries are consolidated by CDR3 protein sequence, retaining the most common genes and DNA. TCRdb's processing, not the study's, gives the V and J calls here. Present in this sample are hundreds of thousands of distinct CDR3 sequences, 59% of which were seen just once. The top ten hold 11% of the sample.

Results and caveats for the whole study, not just this receptor: Significantly higher frequencies in patients than in controls were found for about five TRBV segments, including TRBV5-6, TRBV5-1 and TRBV20-1. The control group was slightly older than the multiple sclerosis patient group. Normalized Chao1 diversity was significantly lower in multiple sclerosis patients than controls, suggesting substantial peripheral T-cell clonal expansion. When samples were clustered directly using the F measure, samples prepared in the same batch co-clustered strongly, which prompted a batch-effect correction.

CDR1 and CDR2 were assigned from the germline V gene (reference sequence) as WNHNN and SYGVQD. The CDR3 runs 14 residues from the cysteine to the phenylalanine. CDR3 DNA only is kept here, 42 bases in frame from base 1. The rearranged segments are TRBV10-1 and TRBJ2-7; the central 10 bases match TRBD2. This sequence was found in a girl aged 2 to 9 with multiple sclerosis. Sequences were obtained from blood. The CDR3 has the sequence CASNGAGGIYDQYF. The sequenced DNA is TGCGCCAGCAATGGAGCGGGAGGGATATACGACCAGTACTTC.